Sequencing of this TCR beta chain was carried out in a study of post-analysis software for immune sequencing data. Study-wide context: Clinical courses comprised relapsing-remitting, secondary progressive and progressive-relapsing multiple sclerosis.

Unique molecular identifiers were built into the TCR beta cDNA libraries. One entry per CDR3 protein results from TCRdb running MiXCR on the PCR reads. The sample lists hundreds of thousands of distinct CDR3 sequences, roughly three fifths occurring once. Study-wide results and caveats: Samples from a shared batch, those prepared together, strongly co-clustered by F measure. Controls had significantly higher normalized Chao1 diversity than multiple sclerosis patients.

This clonotype has a handful of counts. Its target is unknown. This clonotype originated in a girl aged 2-15 years with multiple sclerosis. Sequenced: blood.

The DNA of the CDR3 is TGTGCCAGCAGTATGAGCGTGACCCTTTACAATGAGCAGTTCTTC. Its translation: CASSMSVTLYNEQFF. This chain joins TRBV12-3 or TRBV12-4 and TRBJ2-1; no clear D gene. This CDR3 has 15 residues. The V end lost 5 bases, the J end lost 4 bases, and 15 bases lay between the germline ends.